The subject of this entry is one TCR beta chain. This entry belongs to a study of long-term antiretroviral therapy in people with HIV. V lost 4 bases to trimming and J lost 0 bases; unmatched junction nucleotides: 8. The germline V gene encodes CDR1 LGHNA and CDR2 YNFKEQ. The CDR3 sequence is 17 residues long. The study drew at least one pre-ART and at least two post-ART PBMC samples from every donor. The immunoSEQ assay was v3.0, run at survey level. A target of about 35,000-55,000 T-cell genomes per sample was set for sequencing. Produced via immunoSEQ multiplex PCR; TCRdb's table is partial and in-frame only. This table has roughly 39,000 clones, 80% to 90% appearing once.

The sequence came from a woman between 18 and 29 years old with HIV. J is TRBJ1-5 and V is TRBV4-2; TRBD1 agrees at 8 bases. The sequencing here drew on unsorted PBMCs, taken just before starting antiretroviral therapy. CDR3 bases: TGTGCCAGCAGCCCTAAACCGGACAGGGATAGCAATCAGCCCCAGCATTTT. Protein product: CASSPKPDRDSNQPQHF.